This passage covers 4 T cell receptor beta chains from one sample sequenced in a study of post-analysis software for immune sequencing data. Study-level findings and limits: Five or six TRBV segments, TRBV5-6, TRBV5-1 and TRBV20-1 among them, were found more frequent in patients than controls.

These TCRs are of unknown antigen specificity. Incorporated into the TCR beta cDNA libraries were unique molecular identifiers, which served to reduce PCR and sequencing biases. TCRdb reanalysed the PCR reads using MiXCR and keeps one entry per CDR3 protein. The sample has a few hundred thousand distinct CDR3 sequences; around a third are singletons. Sequencing was done on a sample of blood. These TCRs come from a girl younger than 18 with multiple sclerosis.

This clonotype was found a few times. J is TRBJ2-5 and V is TRBV4-2, with 10 bases lining up with TRBD2. V was clipped by 2 bases and J by 3 bases; unmatched bases: 3. Germline-derived CDR1 and CDR2 are LGHNA and YNFKEQ. The CDR3 sequence is 15 residues long. CDR3 amino acids: CASSQWTSGKETQYF. Here the CDR3 DNA reads TGTGCCAGCAGCCAATGGACTAGCGGTAAAGAGACCCAGTACTTC.

Only a few counts were recorded for this clonotype. This sequence joins TRBV7-9 and TRBJ2-3; 8 bases line up with TRBD2. The CDR3 covers 12 residues. Germline trimming cut 5 bases from V and 9 bases from J; bases unmatched to any gene: 4. The germline CDR1 and CDR2 sequences are SEHNR and FQNEAQ (reference sequence). The CDR3 here is CASSPTSATQYF. The CDR3 DNA reads TGTGCCAGCAGCCCGACTAGCGCAACGCAGTATTTT.

This clonotype occurred a few times. The rearrangement joins TRBV4-1 to TRBJ1-2, with D uncertain. Germline V gene sequence: CDR1 MGHRA, CDR2 YSYEKL. The length of the CDR3 is 13 residues. V lost 1 base and J lost 3, with 6 bases in between. Written as DNA, the CDR3 is TGCGCCAGCAGCCAAGGACTAGACTATGGCTACACCTTC. This codes for CASSQGLDYGYTF.

The chain employs TRBV27 and TRBJ2-3, with D perhaps being TRBD1 or TRBD2 (6 bases each). The CDR3 runs to 13 residues. The germline V gene has CDR1 MNHEY and CDR2 SMNVEV (reference sequence). With 6 bases removed from V and 10 bases from J, the gap between germline ends came to 17 bases. The CDR3 region is CASRGGTAVAQYF. The CDR3 bases are TGTGCCAGCAGAGGGGGGACGGCCGTTGCGCAGTATTTT.